The source of this T cell receptor beta chain is a study of blood T cell repertoires in COVID-19. CDR1 is MNHEY and CDR2 is SMNVEV in the germline V gene (reference sequence). The CDR3 totals 13 residues. V shed 8 bases and J shed 2 bases, with 11 bases lying between them. Per the original data handling: Estimation of nucleated cell counts relied on the amplification of reference gene primers. Profiling relied on immunoSEQ multiplex PCR, and the TCRdb table lists in-frame clones only, not all of them. V, J and clone size derive from that table, while D and trimming were established from the DNA sequence. The profile shows about 61,000 clones, approximately 86% of them singletons.

This sequence originates from a human donor in a cohort sampled during active COVID-19. Sequencing was done on a sample of peripheral blood. The chain joins TRBV27 to TRBJ2-3; D possibly corresponds to TRBD2 (6 bases). The CDR3 protein is CASRDWPTDTQYF. The CDR3 nucleotides read TGTGCCAGCCGGGACTGGCCCACAGATACGCAGTATTTT.